The next 21 T cell receptor beta chains were all read from a single sample in a study of shared T cell receptors in the human thymus (dated by TCRdb to the early 2020s). Receptors were amplified or captured by the immunoSEQ multiplex PCR assay. This is the immuneACCESS table as TCRdb keeps it, with only in-frame sequences that have V and J called. A part of the clones is gone; compared with another copy, unresolved V genes explain less than half, and the rest is unexplained. This sample lists some 640,000 clones; more than 70% were detected once. 0.0094% of the sample belongs to the ten largest clones. The sample also formed part of further work on human thymus T cells.

The sample consisted of thymocytes. The receptor set was obtained from a boy under two years old with a congenital heart defect. Donor details come from another sample of the same person, matched by shared clones.

CDR3: CASSLSPLSRILLEGEQYF. The CDR3 nucleotides read TGTGCCAGCAGTTTATCCCCTCTAAGTAGGATCTTATTGGAGGGGGAGCAGTACTTC. The chain combines TRBV28 with TRBJ2-7, with D possibly matching TRBD2 (6 bases). With 1 base removed from V and 7 bases from J, the gap between germline ends came to 29 bases. CDR1 is MDHEN and CDR2 is SYDVKM in the germline V gene. This CDR3 comprises 19 residues. Full variable domain (missing parts from reference TRBV28 and TRBJ2-7): DVKVTQSSRYLVKRTGEKVFLECVQDMDHENMFWYRQDPGLGLRLIYFSYDVKMKEKGDIPEGYSVSREKKERFSLILESASTNQTSMYLCASSLSPLSRILLEGEQYFGPGTRLTVT.

As DNA, the CDR3 is TGTGCCAGCAGTACCCAGGGCTGGGGAAGGAGGGTGTACACTGAAGCTTTCTTT. Translation gives CASSTQGWGRRVYTEAFF. This chain uses TRBV25-1 with TRBJ1-1, with D possibly TRBD1 on 5 matching bases. Germline values: CDR1 MGHDK, CDR2 SYGVNS. CDR3 size: 18 residues. Trimming left V 5 bases short and J 3 bases short, with 25 bases between.

In its sample, this clone was seen once. The chain carries TRBV4-1 and TRBJ2-7, with 7 nucleotides matching TRBD2. The CDR3 has 13 residues. V shed 5 bases, J shed 3 bases, and the junction held 4 bases outside the gene matches. The V gene's germline CDR1 is MGHRA and CDR2 YSYEKL. This CDR3 is CASSGGRDYEQYF. Written as DNA, the CDR3 is TGCGCCAGCAGCGGGGGGAGGGACTACGAGCAGTACTTC.

This clone was observed a handful of times. The V and J genes are TRBV19 and TRBJ2-1, with 7 bases identical to TRBD1. The CDR3 is 16 amino acids. Germline loops: CDR1 LNHDA, CDR2 SQIVND (reference sequence). The trim removed 5 bases at V and 0 bases at J, leaving 7 bases unmatched. For the CDR3, the DNA is TGTGCCAGTAGTCCAAGACAGGGCAGCTCCTACAATGAGCAGTTCTTC. Amino acid sequence: CASSPRQGSSYNEQFF.

CDR3 loop: CASSQNFPGAEPQHF. The CDR3 bases are TGCGCCAGCAGCCAAAATTTCCCGGGAGCGGAGCCCCAGCATTTT. The chain couples TRBV4-3 to TRBJ1-5, with D unclear. The CDR3 spans 15 residues. V lost 2 bases, J lost 8 bases, and 16 bases lay in between. Germline assignment: CDR1 LGHNA and CDR2 YSLEER.

The chain employs TRBV21-1 and TRBJ2-2; the table gives TRBD1 as D, unverified against the DNA. TRBV21-1 is a pseudogene segment. This CDR3 contains 16 residues. The CDR3 region has the DNA TGTGCCAGCAGCAAAGAGTGCAGGGGGTGCACCGGGGAGCTGTTTTTT. It translates to CASSKECRGCTGELFF.

The sample holds one count of this clone. The chain recombines TRBV6-5 with TRBJ2-7; 11 positions agree with TRBD1. The germline CDR1 and CDR2 sequences are MNHEY and SVGAGI. The CDR3 sequence is 15 residues long. The V and J ends lost 6 bases and 9 bases, in that order; junction bases with no gene match: 13. CDR3 in amino acids: CASSSGTGGMFGQYF. CDR3 nucleotides: TGTGCCAGCAGCTCCGGGACAGGGGGAATGTTTGGGCAGTACTTC.

Turning to this clone: This same CDR3 is encoded by further DNA sequences in the sample. The chain has TRBV6-1 and TRBJ1-6; 10 bases fit TRBD1. The CDR3 contains 16 residues. Looked up from germline, CDR1 is MNHNS and CDR2 is SASEGT. Unmatched junction bases numbered 10, after V lost 1 base and J lost 13 bases. Here the CDR3 reads CASSEVSGQGGSPLHF. The CDR3 nucleotides are TGTGCCAGCAGTGAAGTCTCTGGACAGGGGGGTTCCCCCCTCCACTTT.

The chain carries TRBV5-4 and TRBJ2-1, with TRBD1 matching over 9 bases. The length of the CDR3 is 15 residues. With V trimmed by 4 bases and J by 6 bases, 8 bases remained unmatched. CDR1 and CDR2 (germline): SGHNT, YYREEE (reference sequence). CDR3 sequence (DNA): TGTGCCAGCAGCCTCCCGGGACAGGGAGTCAATGAGCAGTTCTTC. It codes for CASSLPGQGVNEQFF. Variable domain in full (rest from reference TRBV5-4 and TRBJ2-1): ETGVTQSPTHLIKTRGQQVTLRCSSQSGHNTVSWYQQALGQGPQFIFQYYREEENGRGNFPPRFSGLQFPNYSSELNVNALELDDSALYLCASSLPGQGVNEQFFGPGTRLTVL.

The chain joins TRBV7-9 to TRBJ2-1; D unclear. The CDR3 consists of 12 residues. Trimming stripped 5 bases from V and 4 bases from J, with 6 bases between. Germline assignment: CDR1 SEHNR and CDR2 FQNEAQ (reference sequence). CDR3 DNA sequence: TGTGCCAGCAGCCTGACTTACAATGAGCAGTTCTTC. Translation: CASSLTYNEQFF.

CDR3: CAWSGGQAGSGNQPQHF. CDR3 coding DNA: TGTGCCTGGAGTGGGGGACAGGCTGGATCCGGCAATCAGCCCCAGCATTTT. The rearrangement links TRBV30 to TRBJ1-5, with 8 bases aligning to TRBD1. CDR1 and CDR2 (germline): GTSNPN, SVGIG (reference sequence). V dropped 1 base and J dropped 2; count of bases not matched to a gene: 10. This CDR3 region has 17 residues.

This clone was recorded once. The J gene is TRBJ1-3, the V gene TRBV28; D is perhaps TRBD1 (6 bases). Germline V gene sequence: CDR1 MDHEN, CDR2 SYDVKM. V was shortened by 3 bases and J by 2 bases, with 11 bases between the two germline ends. This CDR3 region has 15 residues. CDR3 sequence reads: CASSFEGQTGNTIYF. The CDR3 bases are TGTGCCAGCAGTTTTGAAGGACAGACTGGAAACACCATATATTTT.

The CDR3 nucleotides are TGCGCCAGCCGGCAGGGGGGCACTGAAGCTTTCTTT. This translates into CASRQGGTEAFF. The V call is TRBV5-1, the J call TRBJ1-1; TRBD1 matches at 7 bases. The CDR3 spans 12 residues. The V gene end was trimmed by 7 bases and the J gene end by 4 bases; junction bases not matched to a gene: 4. Germline V CDR1 and CDR2: SGHRS, YFSETQ.

The rearrangement links TRBV10-3 to TRBJ1-1, with D unresolved. V was pared by 5 bases and J by 0 bases, with 7 bases between. CDR1 and CDR2 (germline): ENHRY, SYGVKD. The CDR3 is made up of 13 amino acids. As DNA, the CDR3 is TGTGCCATCAGTACCGGTCTGAACACTGAAGCTTTCTTT. Its translation: CAISTGLNTEAFF.

A single count supports this clone. This rearrangement joins TRBV11-2 to TRBJ2-7, with 11 nucleotides matching TRBD2. With V trimmed by 2 bases and J by 0 bases, 12 bases remained unmatched. CDR3 length: 19 amino acids. From germline, CDR1 is SGHAT and CDR2 FQNNGV. CDR3 region: CASSLTGLAEPSSSYEQYF. In nucleotides, the CDR3 is TGTGCCAGCAGCTTAACGGGACTAGCGGAACCTAGTAGCTCCTACGAGCAGTACTTC.

The gene calls are TRBV7-8 and TRBJ2-7, with TRBD1 matching 7 bases. There are 17 residues in the CDR3. J was trimmed by 3 bases and V by 5 bases; bases with no gene match: 16. The germline CDR1 and CDR2 sequences are SGHVS and FQNEAQ. The CDR3 here is CASSPRRTGTMVYEQYF. CDR3 DNA sequence: TGTGCCAGCAGCCCCCGCAGGACAGGAACCATGGTCTACGAGCAGTACTTC.

The chain uses TRBV4-1 and TRBJ2-1; 9 bases agree with TRBD2. Germline V lookup: CDR1 MGHRA, CDR2 YSYEKL. This CDR3 has 15 amino acids. V gave up 1 base and J gave up 10 bases; unmatched junction bases: 8. CDR3 sequence: CASSQALRLAGEQFF. CDR3 coding DNA: TGCGCCAGCAGCCAAGCACTAAGGCTAGCGGGGGAGCAGTTCTTC.

The rearrangement uses TRBV9 and TRBJ2-3; 7 nucleotides line up with TRBD2. This CDR3 comprises 13 residues. Germline assignment: CDR1 SGDLS and CDR2 YYNGEE. V was pared by 3 bases and J by 6 bases, with 4 bases of the junction left unmatched. The CDR3 protein is CASSERDWDTQYF. The CDR3 bases are TGTGCCAGCAGCGAGCGGGATTGGGATACGCAGTATTTT.

The chain joins TRBV2 to TRBJ1-5; D is undetermined. The V end was cut by 4 bases, the J end by 9 bases, with 10 bases between. Germline lookup yields CDR1 SNHLY and CDR2 FYNNEI. The CDR3 has 12 amino acids. The DNA of the CDR3 is TGTGCCAGCAGTGTGTCGGAGTGGCCCCAGCATTTT. This sequence encodes CASSVSEWPQHF. Supplemented by reference TRBV2 and TRBJ1-5, the full variable domain reads EPEVTQTPSHQVTQMGQEVILRCVPISNHLYFYWYRQILGQKVEFLVSFYNNEISEKSEIFDDQFSVERPDGSNFTLKIRSTKLEDSAMYFCASSVSEWPQHFGDGTRLSIL.

This chain joins TRBV6-4 and TRBJ1-5, with D perhaps matching TRBD1 (5 bases). V was pared by 5 bases and J by 4 bases, with 12 bases between. Germline values: CDR1 MRHNA, CDR2 SNTAGT. The CDR3 is 14 residues long. In DNA form, the CDR3 reads TGTGCCAGCAGTAAGGGGCCTGCAAATCAGCCCCAGCATTTT. As protein: CASSKGPANQPQHF.

The V gene is TRBV7-2, the J gene TRBJ1-6; TRBD1 agrees at 10 bases. The CDR3 is 16 residues long. Germline CDR1 SGHTA, CDR2 FQGNSA. After removal of 3 bases from V and 8 bases from J, the junction contained 7 bases not matched to a gene. The CDR3 is CASSLRQGASYSPLHF. The CDR3 coding sequence is TGTGCCAGCAGCTTGCGACAGGGGGCAAGTTATTCACCCCTCCACTTT.